This T cell receptor beta chain was sequenced during a study of beta chain features in type 1 diabetes. A remark on this clone: The antigen is unknown.

The whole isolated RNA underwent reverse transcription, so sequencing captured expressed TCRB transcripts. Sequencing was performed with immunoSEQ multiplex PCR; in TCRdb, only in-frame clones are kept and a portion is missing. The sample holds hundreds of thousands of clones, more than 12% seen once. Study results and limitations: All four CD4+ subsets of Type 1 diabetes patients contained TCRB CDR3s that were moderately but significantly shorter.

V shed 6 bases and J shed 0 bases, with 2 bases lying between them. The CDR3 is made up of 11 amino acids. In germline, CDR1 is MDHEN, CDR2 SYDVKM. The origin of this receptor is a man between 18 and 29 years old with type 1 diabetes. V is TRBV28 and J is TRBJ1-1; no definite D call. The source material was naive CD4+ T cells from blood. Here the CDR3 DNA reads TGTGCCAGCAGGGTGAACACTGAAGCTTTCTTT. Translated, it gives CASRVNTEAFF.